This TCR beta chain was found in a study of blood T cells in healthy people across ages. Points from the study as a whole: Estimated diversity, derived from one million T cells, was regarded as an underestimate. Reliance upon unsorted PBMCs precluded definitive naive versus antigen-experienced comparison. TCR beta diversity correlated strongly with naive T cell percentage. The fall in TCR beta diversity per million T cells was roughly linear with age.

Primers used in a second PCR of about 7 to 12 cycles were a sample-barcoded 5' primer and a J-beta primer mix. TCRdb analysed the 5' RACE reads with MiXCR anew, one entry per CDR3 protein. The sample holds hundreds of thousands of distinct CDR3 sequences, around three fifths seen once. Notes on this clonotype: Its antigen is as yet unknown.

CDR3 length: 14 residues. The germline CDR1 and CDR2 sequences are DFQATT and SNEGSKA (reference sequence). The sequencing sample was made of blood. The gene calls are TRBV20-1 and TRBJ2-5; no firm D call. The last part of the DNA fits TRBJ2-1 better; the J call may be wrong. This sequence was found in a middle-aged man in good health. CDR3 region: CSAREMGYQETQFF. The CDR3 DNA follows: TGCAGTGCTAGAGAGATGGGGTACCAAGAGACCCAGTTCTTC.